The 32 T cell receptor beta chains given below trace back to one sample, sequenced in a study of CD8+ T cells in alopecia areata. Sequencing relied on a cDNA template that was reverse transcribed from extracted RNA. Generated by immunoSEQ multiplex PCR, the TCRdb table keeps only in-frame clones and is missing some. This table holds 100,000 to 150,000 clones, 47% found once. The source material was NKG2D-low CD8+ T cells sorted from blood. These receptors came from a human donor with alopecia areata.

The gene calls are TRBV5-4 and TRBJ2-3, with D perhaps matching TRBD2 (6 bases). Germline lookup yields CDR1 SGHNT and CDR2 YYREEE (reference sequence). There are 13 residues in the CDR3. CDR3 region: CSTGSVRTDTQYF. CDR3 in DNA: TGTTCCACCGGGAGTGTACGCACAGATACGCAGTATTTT.

This clone was observed a few times. The chain combines TRBV6-5 with TRBJ2-7, with 11 positions matching TRBD2. With 8 bases clipped from V and 5 bases from J, the junction kept 8 bases outside the gene matches. Per germline, CDR1 MNHEY and CDR2 SVGAGI. The CDR3 length is 14 residues. CDR3 region: CASGIAGGPNEQYF. DNA of the CDR3: TGTGCCAGCGGGATAGCGGGAGGGCCGAACGAGCAGTACTTC.

The chain employs TRBV7-9 and TRBJ2-5; TRBD1 agrees at 8 bases. With V trimmed by 4 bases and J by 3 bases, 10 bases remained unmatched. The CDR3 consists of 16 residues. Germline loops: CDR1 SEHNR, CDR2 FQNEAQ (reference sequence). CDR3 DNA: TGTGCCAGCAGCTCCTCGACAGGGGAAGTTAAAGAGACCCAGTACTTC. This encodes CASSSSTGEVKETQYF.

The rearrangement joins TRBV6-5 to TRBJ2-7; D unresolved. This CDR3 is 13 amino acids long. With 6 bases removed from V and 5 bases from J, the gap between germline ends came to 14 bases. Germline CDR1 reads MNHEY; CDR2 reads SVGAGI. The CDR3 reads CASRLLEVHEQYF. The CDR3 coding sequence is TGTGCCAGCAGATTATTAGAGGTCCACGAGCAGTACTTC.

The genes are TRBV2 and TRBJ1-5; TRBD1 might be the D (6 bases). V was trimmed by 8 bases and J by 0 bases, leaving 17 bases between them. The CDR3 is 16 amino acids. Germline V gene sequence: CDR1 SNHLY, CDR2 FYNNEI. This CDR3 is CASGPQGSDSNQPQHF. The CDR3 nucleotides read TGTGCCAGCGGCCCTCAGGGGAGCGATAGCAATCAGCCCCAGCATTTT.

This clone was counted between two and nine times. Other nucleotide sequences from this sample produce the same CDR3. CDR3 in DNA: TGCAGCGTCGGGACTGATTATGGCTACACCTTC. This translates into CSVGTDYGYTF. The chain carries TRBV29-1 and TRBJ1-2, with TRBD1 as a possible D gene (5 bases). Germline CDR1 and CDR2: SQVTM and ANQGSEA. The V and J ends lost 6 bases and 5 bases respectively, with 10 bases between them. The CDR3 runs to 11 residues.

This rearrangement joins TRBV5-1 to TRBJ1-1; tentative D call: TRBD1 (5 bases). This CDR3 contains 13 residues. V was shortened by 0 bases and J by 4 bases, with 7 bases between the two germline ends. The germline gives CDR1 SGHRS, CDR2 YFSETQ. CDR3 protein: CASSLGRGTEAFF. The DNA of the CDR3 is TGCGCCAGCAGCTTGGGTAGGGGCACTGAAGCTTTCTTT.

In its sample, this clone was seen a few times. The chain has TRBV12-5 and TRBJ2-2; unclear D gene. The CDR3 consists of 13 residues. V gave up 1 base and J gave up 2 bases, with 2 bases separating them. Looked up from germline, CDR1 is LGHNT and CDR2 is FRNRAP. The CDR3 DNA follows: TGTGCTAGTGGTTTGGGAAACACCGGGGAGCTGTTTTTT. Protein product: CASGLGNTGELFF.

The chain is built from TRBV29-1 and TRBJ2-7; D may be TRBD2 (6 bases). The germline gives CDR1 SQVTM, CDR2 ANQGSEA. Deletions cut 4 bases from V and 2 bases from J, with 12 bases between. CDR3 length equals 13 residues. CDR3 in DNA: TGCAGCGTTGGGAGGGTTACGACCTACGAGCAGTACTTC. This encodes CSVGRVTTYEQYF.

The chain couples TRBV5-4 to TRBJ2-4; D is uncertain. Germline assignment: CDR1 SGHNT and CDR2 YYREEE (reference sequence). The CDR3 consists of 17 residues. The germline V and J ends were trimmed by 2 bases and 1 base, with 16 bases remaining between them. The CDR3 loop reads CASSLLSGPLAKNIQYF. CDR3 sequence (DNA): TGTGCCAGCAGCTTACTCTCAGGACCCCTGGCCAAAAACATTCAGTACTTC.

The V and J genes are TRBV27 and TRBJ2-7; 9 bases map to TRBD2. The CDR3 length is 17 residues. The germline gives CDR1 MNHEY, CDR2 SMNVEV (reference sequence). The ends lost 5 bases at V and 3 bases at J; junction bases unmatched: 14. CDR3 coding DNA: TGTGCCAGCAGTCCCACCCCTGATCGAGCGGGAGGCTACGAGCAGTACTTC. It is translated as CASSPTPDRAGGYEQYF.

The V and J genes are TRBV4-1 and TRBJ2-4; perhaps TRBD2 as D (6 bases). Germline V gene data show CDR1 as MGHRA and CDR2 as YSYEKL. V dropped 6 bases and J dropped 6 bases, with 6 bases sitting between them. The CDR3 covers 11 residues. The CDR3 DNA reads as TGCGCCAGCAGGGGAGGAAACATTCAGTACTTC. Translation: CASRGGNIQYF.

This clone occurred a few times. This rearrangement joins TRBV29-1 to TRBJ2-7, with 9 bases fitting TRBD1. CDR1 is SQVTM, CDR2 ANQGSEA, per germline. V was clipped by 6 bases and J by 6 bases; unmatched bases: 6. The CDR3 is made up of 12 amino acids. The CDR3 reads CSVDGTGSEQYF. CDR3 DNA sequence: TGCAGCGTCGACGGGACAGGGAGCGAGCAGTACTTC.

This clone came up a few times. The J gene is TRBJ2-3, the V gene TRBV29-1, with D hard to call. Trimming pared 1 base from V and 5 bases from J, leaving 10 bases between. This CDR3 has 13 residues. The germline V gene encodes CDR1 SQVTM and CDR2 ANQGSEA. CDR3 region: CSVEVGLGDTQYF. Here the CDR3 DNA reads TGCAGCGTTGAAGTAGGGTTGGGAGATACGCAGTATTTT.

The chain links TRBV7-9 to TRBJ2-1; D is uncertain. This CDR3 region has 13 residues. The V and J ends lost 1 base and 5 bases respectively, with 6 bases between them. Germline V gene sequence: CDR1 SEHNR, CDR2 FQNEAQ (reference sequence). The CDR3 loop is CASSLDYDNEQFF. The CDR3 DNA follows: TGTGCCAGCAGCTTAGACTACGACAATGAGCAGTTCTTC.

J is TRBJ1-2 and V is TRBV30, with D tentatively TRBD1 (5 bases). CDR1 and CDR2 (germline): GTSNPN, SVGIG (reference sequence). V was trimmed by 0 bases and J by 14 bases, leaving 16 bases between them. The CDR3 spans 12 residues. The CDR3 region has the DNA TGTGCCTGGAGTGTTCAGGACAACGGAGGTACCTTC. Protein product: CAWSVQDNGGTF.

The rearrangement links TRBV29-1 to TRBJ2-5, with D perhaps matching TRBD1 (5 bases). CDR1 and CDR2 (germline): SQVTM, ANQGSEA. Trimming took 4 bases from V and 0 from J, leaving 9 bases between them. There are 13 residues in the CDR3. The CDR3 region has the DNA TGCAGCGTTGTTCAGGGCGACCAAGAGACCCAGTACTTC. Its protein product is CSVVQGDQETQYF.

The rearrangement joins TRBV29-1 to TRBJ2-1, with D possibly being TRBD2 (7 bases). The germline V gene has CDR1 SQVTM and CDR2 ANQGSEA. There are 12 residues in the CDR3. This CDR3 is CGGGVAYNEQFF. The CDR3 DNA reads as TGCGGAGGGGGGGTGGCCTACAATGAGCAGTTCTTC.

This clone was counted a few times. The J gene is TRBJ2-1, the V gene TRBV7-9, with TRBD2 matching over 10 bases. CDR1 and CDR2 from the germline V gene are SEHNR and FQNEAQ (reference sequence). Unmatched junction bases numbered 7, after V lost 2 bases and J lost 9 bases. CDR3 size: 15 residues. CDR3 nucleotides: TGTGCCAGCAGCTTAACTAGCGGGAAAGTTAGTGAGCAGTTCTTC. This encodes CASSLTSGKVSEQFF. The entire variable domain, with the rest obtained from reference TRBV7-9 and TRBJ2-1, is as follows: DTGVSQNPRHKITKRGQNVTFRCDPISEHNRLYWYRQTLGQGPEFLTYFQNEAQLEKSRLLSDRFSAERPKGSFSTLEIQRTEQGDSAMYLCASSLTSGKVSEQFFGPGTRLTVL.

The chain joins TRBV5-1 to TRBJ2-5; D is possibly TRBD2 (8 bases). The V end lost 4 bases, the J end lost 5 bases, and 33 bases lay between the germline ends. Germline CDR1 is SGHRS and CDR2 is YFSETQ. The CDR3 has 20 amino acids. For the CDR3, the DNA is TGCGCCAGCAGCCTCCCTTATGAGACAGGGAGCAGCGGGAGACGTGAGACCCAGTACTTC. Protein product: CASSLPYETGSSGRRETQYF.

This clone showed up just a few times. The CDR3 sequence is CASGGITGELFF. The CDR3 nucleotides read TGTGCCAGCGGGGGGATCACCGGGGAGCTGTTTTTT. The chain joins TRBV6-5 to TRBJ2-2; TRBD2 is a possible D gene (6 bases). Germline lookup yields CDR1 MNHEY and CDR2 SVGAGI. The CDR3 extends over 12 amino acids. Trimming removed 8 bases at V and 4 bases at J, with 8 bases between.

This clone was detected a few times. The V and J genes are TRBV29-1 and TRBJ2-1, with D hard to call. Trimming cost V 8 bases and J 11 bases, with 16 bases left between them. This CDR3 spans 11 amino acids. Per the germline V gene, CDR1 is SQVTM and CDR2 is ANQGSEA. The CDR3 sequence: CSPSSGPQQFF. The CDR3 nucleotides read TGCAGCCCAAGCTCCGGGCCTCAGCAGTTCTTC.

Only a few counts were recorded for this clone. V usage is TRBV30 and J usage is TRBJ2-7; D remains unclear. Germline V lookup: CDR1 GTSNPN, CDR2 SVGIG (reference sequence). V shed 3 bases and J shed 3 bases, with 12 bases lying between them. The CDR3 loop spans 13 amino acids. CDR3 amino acids: CAWSGLGNYEQYF. The CDR3 region has the DNA TGTGCCTGGAGCGGTCTGGGAAACTACGAGCAGTACTTC.

The chain is built from TRBV7-9 and TRBJ2-1; tentative D call: TRBD1 (6 bases). Trimming cost V 1 base and J 9 bases, with 13 bases left between them. Per the germline V gene, CDR1 is SEHNR and CDR2 is FQNEAQ (reference sequence). This CDR3 region has 14 residues. CDR3 coding DNA: TGTGCCAGCAGCTTAGTACAGGGAAGCAGTGAGCAGTTCTTC. Its translation: CASSLVQGSSEQFF. Combining the CDR3 with reference TRBV7-9 and TRBJ2-1 gives the whole variable domain DTGVSQNPRHKITKRGQNVTFRCDPISEHNRLYWYRQTLGQGPEFLTYFQNEAQLEKSRLLSDRFSAERPKGSFSTLEIQRTEQGDSAMYLCASSLVQGSSEQFFGPGTRLTVL.

Only one count was recorded for this clone. This rearrangement joins TRBV6-5 to TRBJ2-2; D call uncertain. Germline CDR1 MNHEY, CDR2 SVGAGI. V gave up 0 bases and J gave up 5 bases, with 7 bases separating them. CDR3 size: 14 residues. The CDR3 region has the DNA TGTGCCAGCAGTTACTCGTTCGGAACCGGGGAGCTGTTTTTT. Translated, it gives CASSYSFGTGELFF.

This clone was detected a few times. The rearrangement joins TRBV28 to TRBJ2-1, with TRBD2 identical over 12 bases. CDR3 length: 15 residues. Germline CDR1 MDHEN, CDR2 SYDVKM. Trimming cost V 5 bases and J 10 bases; bases outside gene matches: 9. DNA of the CDR3: TGTGCCAGCAGTGCGACTAGCGGGGGTTCTTGGGAGCAGTTCTTC. This encodes CASSATSGGSWEQFF. Together with reference TRBV28 and TRBJ2-1, the CDR3 gives the full variable domain: DVKVTQSSRYLVKRTGEKVFLECVQDMDHENMFWYRQDPGLGLRLIYFSYDVKMKEKGDIPEGYSVSREKKERFSLILESASTNQTSMYLCASSATSGGSWEQFFGPGTRLTVL.

This chain uses TRBV29-1 with TRBJ2-2, with 15 bases lining up with TRBD2. J was trimmed by 5 bases and V by 3 bases; bases with no gene match: 4. The germline V gene has CDR1 SQVTM and CDR2 ANQGSEA. This CDR3 region has 16 residues. Here the CDR3 reads CSVDSGTSGRTGELFF. CDR3 sequence (DNA): TGCAGCGTTGACTCCGGGACTAGCGGGAGGACCGGGGAGCTGTTTTTT.

This clone was detected a few times. The chain combines TRBV14 with TRBJ2-1; D might be TRBD2 (5 bases). This CDR3 spans 17 amino acids. Per germline, CDR1 SGHDN and CDR2 FVKESK. With 1 base removed from V and 3 bases from J, the gap between germline ends came to 16 bases. The CDR3 here is CASSQGPLAGDYNEQFF. The CDR3 coding sequence is TGTGCCAGCAGCCAAGGACCACTGGCGGGCGACTACAATGAGCAGTTCTTC.

The rearrangement joins TRBV7-6 to TRBJ2-2, with D possibly being TRBD1 (5 bases). Deletions cut 3 bases from V and 5 bases from J, with 13 bases between. The germline gives CDR1 SGHVS, CDR2 FNYEAQ. This CDR3 is built from 15 residues. The DNA of the CDR3 is TGTGCCAGCAGCTTCCGGATAGCAGGGACCGGGGAGCTGTTTTTT. This codes for CASSFRIAGTGELFF.

The V and J genes are TRBV7-9 and TRBJ2-7; 9 bases agree with TRBD1. Germline V gene sequence: CDR1 SEHNR, CDR2 FQNEAQ (reference sequence). V dropped 2 bases and J dropped 2; count of bases not matched to a gene: 4. This CDR3 contains 15 residues. In DNA, the CDR3 is TGTGCCAGCAGCTTACGGGGACAGGGCCCCTACGAGCAGTACTTC. It specifies CASSLRGQGPYEQYF.

This clone was counted a few times. V usage is TRBV14 and J usage is TRBJ2-7; the D gene is possibly TRBD2 (6 bases). V was pared by 1 base and J by 4 bases, with 11 bases between. Germline CDR1 is SGHDN and CDR2 is FVKESK. This CDR3 is built from 14 residues. This chain's CDR3 is CASSQVGGAYEQYF. Written as DNA, the CDR3 is TGTGCCAGCAGCCAAGTAGGAGGGGCGTACGAGCAGTACTTC.

A single count supports this clone. Here the CDR3 DNA reads TGTGCCAGCAGCCGAACTAGCGCTGAGCAGTACTTC. Amino acids: CASSRTSAEQYF. The chain has TRBV27 and TRBJ2-7, with 7 bases that match TRBD2. The CDR3 is 12 amino acids. V gave up 6 bases and J gave up 7 bases; unmatched junction bases: 6. Germline-derived CDR1 and CDR2 are MNHEY and SMNVEV (reference sequence).